This T cell receptor (beta chain) was recovered during a study of beta chain features in type 1 diabetes. The trim removed 5 bases at V and 10 bases at J, leaving 7 bases unmatched. The CDR3 is made up of 14 amino acids. Looked up from germline, CDR1 is MNHEY and CDR2 is SVGAGI. Donors underwent one heparinised blood draw, 100 to 150 mL on average. Staining for CD45RO/CCR7/CD25/CD127/CD95/CD27 allowed sorting of CD4+ naive, central memory, regulatory and stem cell-like memory cells. General study points: Shorter templates might be favored by PCR, and equally so in patients and in controls. The study found moderately but significantly shorter TCRB CDR3s in all four CD4+ subsets of Type 1 diabetes patients.

Expressed TCRB transcripts were sequenced, since all the RNA that had been isolated was reverse transcribed. The method was immunoSEQ multiplex PCR; TCRdb's version includes in-frame clones alone and lacks a portion of them. The data show 250,000 to 300,000 clones, with 13% to 15% seen just once and roughly 0.018% held by the top ten. Worth noting for this clone: Its antigen remains unidentified.

Sequences were obtained from naive CD4+ T cells from blood. The clonotype was recovered from a young man with type 1 diabetes. The V gene is TRBV6-5, the J gene TRBJ2-1, with 11 bases identical to TRBD2. CDR3 residues: CASSEGLAVHEQFF. The CDR3 nucleotides are TGTGCCAGCAGTGAGGGACTAGCGGTACACGAGCAGTTCTTC.